The clone carrying this TCR beta chain was observed at least ten times. The antigen remains undetermined. With 9 bases removed from V and 1 base from J, the gap between germline ends came to 5 bases. The CDR3 length is 12 residues. Per germline, CDR1 KGHDR and CDR2 SFDVKD. Template material for amplifying TCR beta CDR3 regions consisted of RNA transcripts. Carried out on the TCR CDR3, a first-round RT-PCR used the HTBI primer set. One entry per CDR3 protein, called by TCRdb with MiXCR from the multiplex PCR reads. The sample contains 400,000 to 550,000 distinct CDR3 sequences, roughly 25% of which appear only once. This entry comes from a study of T cells in Graves' hyperthyroidism and ophthalmopathy. Overall study results and limits: In simple terms, a model built on 13 V-J features told ophthalmopathy apart from stable hyperthyroidism.

The sequenced sample consisted of blood. The chain links TRBV24-1 to TRBJ2-2, with D hard to call. This receptor was taken from a woman aged 30 to 39 with Graves' ophthalmopathy. The CDR3 sequence is CATGGNTGELFF. The CDR3 coding sequence is TGTGCCACCGGTGGGAACACCGGGGAGCTGTTTTTT.